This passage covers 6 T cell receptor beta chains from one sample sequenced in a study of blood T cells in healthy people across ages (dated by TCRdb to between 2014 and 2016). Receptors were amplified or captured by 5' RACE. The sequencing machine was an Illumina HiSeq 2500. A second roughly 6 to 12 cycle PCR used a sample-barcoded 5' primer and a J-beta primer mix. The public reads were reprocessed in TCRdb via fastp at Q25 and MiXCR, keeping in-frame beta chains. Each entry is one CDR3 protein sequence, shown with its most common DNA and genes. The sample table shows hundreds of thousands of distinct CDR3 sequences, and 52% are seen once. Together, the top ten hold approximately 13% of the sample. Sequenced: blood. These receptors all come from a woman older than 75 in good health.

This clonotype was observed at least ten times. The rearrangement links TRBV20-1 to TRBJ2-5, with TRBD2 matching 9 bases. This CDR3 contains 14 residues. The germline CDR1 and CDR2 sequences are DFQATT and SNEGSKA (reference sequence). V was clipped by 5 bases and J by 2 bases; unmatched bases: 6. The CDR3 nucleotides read TGCAGTGCTGATAGCGGGAGAGGGCAAGAGACCCAGTACTTC. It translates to CSADSGRGQETQYF.

CDR3 region: CASSVLPPAGQPQHF. The CDR3 DNA follows: TGTGCCAGCAGTGTTCTTCCCCCCGCCGGCCAGCCCCAGCATTTT. The chain has TRBV28 and TRBJ1-5, with unresolved D. V lost 5 bases and J lost 7, with 18 bases in between. Germline V gene data show CDR1 as MDHEN and CDR2 as SYDVKM. The CDR3 covers 15 residues.

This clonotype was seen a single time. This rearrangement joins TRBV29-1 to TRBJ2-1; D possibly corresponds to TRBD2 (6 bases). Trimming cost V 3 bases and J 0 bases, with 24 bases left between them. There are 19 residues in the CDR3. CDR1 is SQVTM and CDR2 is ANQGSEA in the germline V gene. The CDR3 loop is CSVDQEGKLGTSSYNEQFF. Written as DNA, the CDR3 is TGCAGCGTTGATCAGGAGGGTAAACTAGGCACTAGCTCCTACAATGAGCAGTTCTTC.

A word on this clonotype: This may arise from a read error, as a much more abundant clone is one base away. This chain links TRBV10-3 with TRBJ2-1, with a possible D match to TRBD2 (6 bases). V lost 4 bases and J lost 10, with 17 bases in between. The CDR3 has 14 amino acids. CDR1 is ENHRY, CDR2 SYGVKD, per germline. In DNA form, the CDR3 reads TGTGCCATCAGTGGGGACGGGACTGGCGGGGAGCAGTTCTTC. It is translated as CAISGDGTGGEQFF.

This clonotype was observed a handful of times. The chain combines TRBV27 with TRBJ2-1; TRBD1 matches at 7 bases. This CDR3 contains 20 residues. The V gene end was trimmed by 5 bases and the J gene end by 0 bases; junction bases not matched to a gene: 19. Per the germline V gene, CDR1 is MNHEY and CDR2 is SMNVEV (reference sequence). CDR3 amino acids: CASSPGRQGRWSGSYNEQFF. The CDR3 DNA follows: TGTGCCAGCAGTCCCGGGCGACAGGGCCGTTGGAGCGGCTCCTACAATGAGCAGTTCTTC.

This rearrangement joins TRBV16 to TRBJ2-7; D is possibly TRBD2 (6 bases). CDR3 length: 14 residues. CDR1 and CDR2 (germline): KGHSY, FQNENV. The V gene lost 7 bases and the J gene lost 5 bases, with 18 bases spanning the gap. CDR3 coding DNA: TGTGCCAGCAATAGAGGCGGGGTGAAAAACGAGCAGTACTTC. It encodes CASNRGGVKNEQYF.